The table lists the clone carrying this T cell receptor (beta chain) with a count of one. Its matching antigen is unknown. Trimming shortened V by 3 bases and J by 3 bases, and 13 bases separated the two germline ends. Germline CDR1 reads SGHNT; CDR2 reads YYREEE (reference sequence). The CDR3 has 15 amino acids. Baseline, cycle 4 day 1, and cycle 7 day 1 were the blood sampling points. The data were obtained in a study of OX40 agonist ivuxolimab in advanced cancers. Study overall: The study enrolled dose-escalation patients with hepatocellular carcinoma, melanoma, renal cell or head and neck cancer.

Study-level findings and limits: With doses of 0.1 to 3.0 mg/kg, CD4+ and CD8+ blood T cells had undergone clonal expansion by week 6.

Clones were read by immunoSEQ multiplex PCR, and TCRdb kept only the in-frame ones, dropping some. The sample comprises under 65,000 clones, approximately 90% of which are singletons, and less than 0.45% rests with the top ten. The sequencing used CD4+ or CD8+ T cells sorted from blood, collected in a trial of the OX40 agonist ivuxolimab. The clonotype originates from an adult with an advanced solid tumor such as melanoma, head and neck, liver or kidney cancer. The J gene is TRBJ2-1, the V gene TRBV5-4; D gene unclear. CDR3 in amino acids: CASSSDAARYNEQFF. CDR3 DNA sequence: TGTGCCAGCAGCTCCGATGCAGCGCGCTACAATGAGCAGTTCTTC.